A selection of T cell receptor beta chains follows, all from one sample in a study of patients and donors after allogeneic stem cell transplantation. TCRdb ran MiXCR on the RT-PCR reads and lists one entry per CDR3 protein. This sample has over 150,000 distinct CDR3 sequences; less than 45% occur once, and the top ten carry 33%. Input material: blood, either unsorted or a sorted T cell fraction (not recorded which). These receptors came from a human donor who was either an allogeneic HSCT recipient or a stem cell or donor lymphocyte infusion donor (not recorded which). It is not recorded whose cells these are; they may come from a transplant donor. Both conserved end residues are part of each CDR3. The D gene is left open where the match is weak. Part of the rows lack a size; the others show once, few, many or a class for expanded clones.

V gene	D gene	J gene	clone size	CDR3 DNA	CDR3 protein
TRBV27	.	TRBJ1-5	few	TGTGCCAGCAGTTCGGGACTTCCCAATCAGCCCCAGCATTTT	CASSSGLPNQPQHF
TRBV7-2	TRBD2	TRBJ2-5	.	TGTGCCAGCAGCTTAGGCGCGGGAGAAGGCCAAGAGACCCAGTACTTC	CASSLGAGEGQETQYF
TRBV12-3/TRBV12-4	.	TRBJ2-5	.	TGTGCCAGCAGTTTAAGGCTAGGAGAGACCCAGTACTTC	CASSLRLGETQYF
TRBV9	.	TRBJ2-2	.	TGTGCCAGCAGCGCGAGCGGGTCCCCGGAGCTGTTTTTT	CASSASGSPELFF
TRBV28	.	TRBJ1-1	.	TGTGCCAGCAGTTTCGGCGATATCATCCTCCCGAACACTGAAGCTTTCTTT	CASSFGDIILPNTEAFF
TRBV20-1	TRBD1	TRBJ1-2	.	TGCAGTGCTTCTCCGACAGGGTCCTATGGCTACACCTTC	CSASPTGSYGYTF
TRBV6-5	.	TRBJ1-5	once	TGTGCCAGCAGACCACCGAACGGTCAGCCCCAGCATTTT	CASRPPNGQPQHF
TRBV7-2	.	TRBJ2-2	few	TGTGCCAGCAGCTTAAGTTTGTGGGATGCGAACACCGGGGAGCTGTTTTTT	CASSLSLWDANTGELFF
TRBV28	TRBD1	TRBJ1-1	few	TGTGCCAGCAGTTGGAATCCGGGACAGGAGAACACTGAAGCTTTCTTT	CASSWNPGQENTEAFF
TRBV9	.	TRBJ2-3	.	TGTGCCAGCAGCGGTGAGACAGATACGCAGTATTTT	CASSGETDTQYF
TRBV20-1	.	TRBJ2-7	.	TGCAGTGCTAGCTCCGGGTACGAGCAGTACTTC	CSASSGYEQYF
TRBV5-1	TRBD1	TRBJ1-1	few	TGCGCCAGCAGCCCCGGGGACAGGGCTCTTATTCTGACTGAAGCTTTCTTT	CASSPGDRALILTEAFF
TRBV28	.	TRBJ2-5	.	TGTGCCAGCAGTATCCCTTTAGAGACCCAGTACTTC	CASSIPLETQYF
TRBV12-3/TRBV12-4	TRBD2	TRBJ2-3	few	TGTGCCAGCAGTTTTAGCGGGACTGGGACAGATACGCAGTATTTT	CASSFSGTGTDTQYF
TRBV11-2	TRBD2	TRBJ2-5	.	TGTGCCAGCAGCCTCGGACTAGCGGACTATACTAGCGAGACCCAGTACTTC	CASSLGLADYTSETQYF
TRBV5-5	.	TRBJ1-1	.	TGTGCCAGCGATTGGGCCACGGTAGTCACTGAAGCTTTCTTT	CASDWATVVTEAFF
TRBV7-2	.	TRBJ2-2	.	TGTGCCAGTCTCAAGATCGCCGGGGAGCTGTTTTTT	CASLKIAGELFF
TRBV9	TRBD2	TRBJ2-1	.	TGTGCCAGCAGCCTACGGACTAGCGGGAGGATGAATGAGCAGTTCTTC	CASSLRTSGRMNEQFF
TRBV4-1	TRBD1	TRBJ2-5	.	TGCGCCAGCAGCCAAGATCCCGGGCCAGGGGGAGAGACCCAGTACTTC	CASSQDPGPGGETQYF
TRBV4-3	.	TRBJ1-5	few	TGCGCCAGCAGCCAAGATCCCGACAGATACAATCAGCCCCAGCATTTT	CASSQDPDRYNQPQHF
TRBV12-3/TRBV12-4	.	TRBJ1-1	few	TGTGCCAGCAGTTTAGCCGGGGAGCACACTGAAGCTTTCTTT	CASSLAGEHTEAFF
TRBV29-1	.	TRBJ2-1	few	TGCAGCGTTGACGACCCTAGTAGGGAGCAGTTCTTC	CSVDDPSREQFF
TRBV27	.	TRBJ2-1	.	TGTGCCAGCAGTTTAGTACCAGGCTACAATGAGCAGTTCTTC	CASSLVPGYNEQFF
TRBV29-1	.	TRBJ1-1	.	TGCAGCGTGCACGACCGGGAGACTCTGAACACTGAAGCTTTCTTT	CSVHDRETLNTEAFF
TRBV25-1	.	TRBJ1-2	.	TGTGCCATGCAGGATCAAGCTAACTATGGCTACACCTTC	CAMQDQANYGYTF
TRBV19	.	TRBJ2-1	few	TGTGCCAGTAGTATCGACGTAGCGGATGAGCAGTTCTTC	CASSIDVADEQFF
TRBV15	.	TRBJ1-5	few	TGTGCCACCAGCAGAGATGAAGGCAATCAGCCCCAGCATTTT	CATSRDEGNQPQHF
TRBV7-2	TRBD2	TRBJ2-2	.	TGTGCCAGCAGCTGGGGACTAGTAGTTTACACCGGGGAGCTGTTTTTT	CASSWGLVVYTGELFF
TRBV20-1	.	TRBJ1-3	few	TGCGGTGGGAATTCTGGAAACACCATATATTTT	CGGNSGNTIYF
TRBV7-2	.	TRBJ2-2	.	TGTGCCAGCAGCTTGTTTCATGGCACCGGGGAGCTGTTTTTT	CASSLFHGTGELFF
TRBV20-1	TRBD1	TRBJ1-2	few	TGCAGTGCTAGTCACAGGGGGCGCGGCTATGGCTACACCTTC	CSASHRGRGYGYTF
TRBV29-1	.	TRBJ2-7	few	TGCAGCGTTGAAGCGCAGGGGTACGAGCAGTACTTC	CSVEAQGYEQYF
TRBV20-1	.	TRBJ1-1	few	TGCAGTGCTAGAGGGGGGACGCACTGGGGAACCACTGAAGCTTTCTTT	CSARGGTHWGTTEAFF
TRBV7-2	.	TRBJ1-4	.	TGTGCCAGCAGCTTGAAGACAGCAACTAATGAAAAACTGTTTTTT	CASSLKTATNEKLFF
TRBV6-7	.	TRBJ2-1	.	TGTGCCAGCCAGCAGTTCCTATTAAGGGTCGGGGTACCTCACAATGAGCAGTTCTTC	CASQQFLLRVGVPHNEQFF
TRBV4-2	.	TRBJ2-5	few	TGTGCCAGCAGCCAAGAAACATGGGGGGCCCTCCAAGAGACCCAGTACTTC	CASSQETWGALQETQYF
TRBV29-1	.	TRBJ1-1	few	TGCAGCGTTGAAGGCAGACATGAAGCTTTCTTT	CSVEGRHEAFF
TRBV4-1	TRBD1	TRBJ2-4	.	TGCGCCAGCAGCCAGTTCGGGACAGTCAATGGACGGGAAAACATTCAGTACTTC	CASSQFGTVNGRENIQYF
TRBV6-2/TRBV6-3	.	TRBJ2-7	.	TGTGCCAGCAGTTTCCCGGGACGGCGCTACGAGCAGTACTTC	CASSFPGRRYEQYF
TRBV20-1	TRBD1	TRBJ2-7	few	TGCAGTGCTAGAGGCCCCTCGGGACAGGGGGCCTACGAGCAGTACTTC	CSARGPSGQGAYEQYF
TRBV9	TRBD2	TRBJ2-1	few	TGTGCCAGCAGCGTCGATGGACTAGCGGGAGGCAATGAGCAGTTCTTC	CASSVDGLAGGNEQFF
TRBV25-1	.	TRBJ1-6	.	TGTGCCAGCAGTGATCCCCAGGGCTTTGATTCACCCCTCCACTTT	CASSDPQGFDSPLHF
TRBV28	TRBD2	TRBJ2-3	few	TGTGCCAGCGTCGCTAGCGGGAGTTGCGCAGATACGCAGTATTTT	CASVASGSCADTQYF
TRBV20-1	TRBD2	TRBJ2-7	.	TGCAGTGCCCTCTCACTAGCGACCTCCTACGAGCAGTACTTC	CSALSLATSYEQYF
TRBV30	TRBD1	TRBJ2-7	few	TGTGCCTGGAGTGGGAACATTCGGACAGGGACCCACGAGCAGTACTTC	CAWSGNIRTGTHEQYF
TRBV4-3	.	TRBJ1-1	few	TGCGCCAGCAGCCAAGACTGGGAGAGCAACACTGAAGCTTTCTTT	CASSQDWESNTEAFF
TRBV2	TRBD2	TRBJ2-1	.	TGTGCCAGTAAGAGAGGGACTAGTTACGCCAATGAGCAGTTCTTC	CASKRGTSYANEQFF
TRBV9	TRBD1	TRBJ1-2	.	TGTGCCAGCAGCTCGACTGGACAGGGGCCCTACACCTTC	CASSSTGQGPYTF
TRBV5-5	.	TRBJ2-7	once	TGTGCCAGCAGCTTGGACCCCCAGCGTTACGAGCAGTACTTC	CASSLDPQRYEQYF
TRBV12-3/TRBV12-4	.	TRBJ1-5	.	TGTGCCAGCAGTCCAGGGGTAAGGAGTCAGCCCCAGCATTTT	CASSPGVRSQPQHF
TRBV12-3/TRBV12-4	.	TRBJ1-2	few	TGTGCCAGCAGTTTCCACACATCCTATGGCTACACCTTC	CASSFHTSYGYTF
TRBV6-2/TRBV6-3	.	TRBJ2-7	.	TGTGCCAGCACCGACGGACTTCGGATCTACGAGCAGTACTTC	CASTDGLRIYEQYF
TRBV4-3	.	TRBJ2-2	.	TGCGCCAGCAGCCAAGATCCGGACCACGGCAACGGGGAGCTGTTTTTT	CASSQDPDHGNGELFF
TRBV29-1	.	TRBJ1-1	.	TGCAGCGGCGGTCGGCAGATGAACACTGAAGCTTTCTTT	CSGGRQMNTEAFF
TRBV28	TRBD2	TRBJ2-3	.	TGTGCCAGCAGTTTAAGGCGGGAGGACACAGATACGCAGTATTTT	CASSLRREDTDTQYF
TRBV9	TRBD1	TRBJ1-1	few	TGTGCCAGCAACCCCGGACAGGGTGAAGCTTTCTTT	CASNPGQGEAFF
TRBV18	TRBD1	TRBJ1-1	few	TGTGCCAGCTCACCATTAGACAGGGTAATGACTGAAGCTTTCTTT	CASSPLDRVMTEAFF
TRBV30	.	TRBJ2-2	.	TGTGCCTGGAGTGTCGACGGGGAGCTGTTTTTT	CAWSVDGELFF
TRBV14	.	TRBJ2-1	few	TGTGCCAGCAGCCCCTGGCGGATCAATGAGCAGTTCTTC	CASSPWRINEQFF
TRBV9	.	TRBJ1-1	.	TGTGCCAGCAGCGTAGGGCCGGGGCATGGGGACACTGAAGCTTTCTTT	CASSVGPGHGDTEAFF